This TCR beta chain was observed in a study of regulatory and conventional T cells in RAG deficiency. Study outcomes and limitations: Control T-cell subsets had markedly higher Shannon entropy and lower Simpson indices than RAG-deficient patients. In Omenn syndrome, Treg and Tconv repertoires overlapped >75%. Treg unique TCR beta sequences were approximately 100-fold fewer in Omenn syndrome and CID/AS patients than controls.

As concerns this clone: The antigen remains undetermined.

Germline assignment: CDR1 SGHRS and CDR2 YFSETQ. Between the trimmed V and J ends, which lost 0 bases and 2 bases, there was a span of 6 bases. The CDR3 loop spans 15 amino acids. The data were produced by immunoSEQ multiplex PCR, yet TCRdb's version contains in-frame clones alone and is incomplete. In the table there are under 25,000 clones, 95% to 97% of which are singletons. Genomic DNA came from blood conventional CD4+ T cells gated CD25-low CD127-high. The same sample was also studied in work on regulatory T cells. That publication notes: Amplification used 52 TRBV primers and 13 TRBJ primers.

This receptor was obtained from a human donor in good health. This chain connects TRBV5-1 to TRBJ1-6; D is unresolved. The sample comprised CD25- CD4+ T cells sorted from blood. The CDR3 spells CASSLGSAYNSPLHF. The CDR3 nucleotides read TGCGCCAGCAGCTTGGGGTCAGCCTATAATTCACCCCTCCACTTT.